This TCR beta chain was profiled in a study of T cell responses to AZD1222 COVID-19 vaccine. Sequencing was performed with immunoSEQ multiplex PCR; in TCRdb, only in-frame clones are kept and a portion is missing. Here the sample spans 95,000 to 110,000 clones, nearly 90% being singletons. This CDR3 comprises 14 residues. Germline V gives CDR1 MNHEY, CDR2 SVGAGI. Trimming removed 0 bases from V and 2 bases from J, with 8 bases in between. This sequence joins TRBV6-5 and TRBJ2-7; D is unresolved. The sample was peripheral blood, taken 28 days after the second AZD1222 dose. This TCR was sampled from an adult who received the AZD1222 COVID-19 vaccine. CDR3 residues: CASSYSWQAYEQYF. In DNA, the CDR3 is TGTGCCAGCAGTTACTCGTGGCAGGCCTACGAGCAGTACTTC.